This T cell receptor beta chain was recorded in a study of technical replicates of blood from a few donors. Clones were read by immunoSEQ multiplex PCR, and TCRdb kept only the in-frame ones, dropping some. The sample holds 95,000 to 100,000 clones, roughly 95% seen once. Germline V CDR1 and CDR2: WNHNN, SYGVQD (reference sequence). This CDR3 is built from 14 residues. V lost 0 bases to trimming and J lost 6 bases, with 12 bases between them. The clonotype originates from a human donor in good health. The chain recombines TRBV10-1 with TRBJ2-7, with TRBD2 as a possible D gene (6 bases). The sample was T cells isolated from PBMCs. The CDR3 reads CASSESTAGSEQYF. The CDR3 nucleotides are TGCGCCAGCAGTGAGTCGACCGCGGGGAGCGAGCAGTACTTC.